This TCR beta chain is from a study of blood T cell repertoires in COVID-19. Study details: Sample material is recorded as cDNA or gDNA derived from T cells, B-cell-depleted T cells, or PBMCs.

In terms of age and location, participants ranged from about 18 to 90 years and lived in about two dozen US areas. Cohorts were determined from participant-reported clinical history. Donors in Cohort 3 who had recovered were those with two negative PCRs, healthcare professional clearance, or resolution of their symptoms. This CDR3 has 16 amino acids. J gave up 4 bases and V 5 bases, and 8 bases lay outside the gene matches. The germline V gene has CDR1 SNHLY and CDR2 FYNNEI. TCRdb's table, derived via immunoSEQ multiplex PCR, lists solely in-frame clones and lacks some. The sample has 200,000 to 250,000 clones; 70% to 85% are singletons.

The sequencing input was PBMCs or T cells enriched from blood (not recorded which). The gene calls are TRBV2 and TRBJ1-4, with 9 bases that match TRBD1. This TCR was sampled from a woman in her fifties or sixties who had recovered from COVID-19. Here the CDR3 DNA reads TGTGCCAGCAGTCGCACGACAGGGGGAGGTAATGAAAAACTGTTTTTT. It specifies CASSRTTGGGNEKLFF.